The rows below give T cell receptor beta chains drawn from one sample of a study of blood T cells in healthy people across ages. MiXCR, run by TCRdb on the 5' RACE reads, gives a single entry per CDR3 protein. The table includes about 700,000 distinct CDR3 sequences, about 30% detected once. The sequenced sample consisted of blood. The receptor set was obtained from a woman aged 80 or over in good health. CDR3s include the opening cysteine and the closing phenylalanine or tryptophan. D genes are given only for firm matches. Not all rows give a size; the values are once, few, many and, for expanded clones, a class.

size: many; D: TRBD1; length: 15; V: TRBV4-3; J: TRBJ2-4; DNA: TGCGCCAGCAGCCAAGATGGGACAGTCGAAAACATTCAGTACTTC; CDR3: CASSQDGTVENIQYF
size: .; D: TRBD2; length: 16; V: TRBV7-2; J: TRBJ2-1; DNA: TGTGCCAGCAGCCCGCTTATCAGCGGGGGGGGCAATGAGCAGTTCTTC; CDR3: CASSPLISGGGNEQFF
size: .; D: TRBD1; length: 16; V: TRBV7-2; J: TRBJ2-7; DNA: TGTGCCAGCAGCCCACTCCCTACAGGGGACCCCCACGAGCAGTACTTC; CDR3: CASSPLPTGDPHEQYF
size: few; D: .; length: 18; V: TRBV6-2/TRBV6-3; J: TRBJ2-6; DNA: TGTGCCAGCAGTTACGGAAAGCGGGTCTTCTCTGGGGCCAACGTCCTGACTTTC; CDR3: CASSYGKRVFSGANVLTF
size: .; D: .; length: 13; V: TRBV9; J: TRBJ2-1; DNA: TGTGCCAGCAGCGTAGGGGGATCCAATGAGCAGTTCTTC; CDR3: CASSVGGSNEQFF
size: many; D: TRBD1; length: 16; V: TRBV20-1; J: TRBJ1-5; DNA: TGCAGTGCTAGAGATGTAAGACAGGGGTGGAATCAGCCCCAGCATTTT; CDR3: CSARDVRQGWNQPQHF
size: once; D: TRBD1; length: 14; V: TRBV29-1; J: TRBJ2-1; DNA: TGCAGCGCTGCACAGGGGGCTTCCTACAATGAGCAGTTCTTC; CDR3: CSAAQGASYNEQFF
size: many; D: .; length: 12; V: TRBV7-9; J: TRBJ1-1; DNA: TGTGCCAGCAGCCCCAGGGACACTGAAGCTTTCTTT; CDR3: CASSPRDTEAFF
size: many; D: .; length: 13; V: TRBV9; J: TRBJ1-2; DNA: TGTGCCAGCAGACGGGGGACCGAGTCTGGCTACACCTTC; CDR3: CASRRGTESGYTF
size: many; D: TRBD1; length: 14; V: TRBV11-2; J: TRBJ2-4; DNA: TGTGCCAGCAGCTCACAGGGGGCGCGGAACATTCAGTACTTC; CDR3: CASSSQGARNIQYF